The 15 T cell receptor beta chains given below trace back to one sample, sequenced in a study of shared clonotypes between healthy human individuals. Clones were sequenced by immunoSEQ multiplex PCR, and TCRdb holds only the in-frame ones, with some missing. The sample consists of fewer than 700,000 clones, about 95% of them appearing once. The naive CD8 fraction comprised CD45RO-negative cells positively selected for CCR7 and excluded terminally differentiated effector memory CD45RA+ cells. Sequences were obtained from naive CD8+ T cells sorted from blood. These receptors all come from a woman in her 30s in good health.

This chain links TRBV28 with TRBJ1-1; perhaps TRBD1 as D (5 bases). V lost 10 bases and J lost 1, with 10 bases in between. Germline assignment: CDR1 MDHEN and CDR2 SYDVKM. The length of the CDR3 is 12 residues. CDR3 bases: TGTGCCATCGGGAGGGGGAACACTGAAGCTTTCTTT. Its protein is CAIGRGNTEAFF. The entire variable domain, with the rest obtained from reference TRBV28 and TRBJ1-1, is as follows: DVKVTQSSRYLVKRTGEKVFLECVQDMDHENMFWYRQDPGLGLRLIYFSYDVKMKEKGDIPEGYSVSREKKERFSLILESASTNQTSMYLCAIGRGNTEAFFGQGTRLTVV.

J is TRBJ1-2 and V is TRBV18, with D hard to call. CDR3 length: 16 residues. Trimming pared 3 bases from V and 8 bases from J, leaving 22 bases between. Germline CDR1 KGHSH, CDR2 LQKENI. The CDR3 protein is CASSPPVGQPAGGYTF. The CDR3 DNA reads TGTGCCAGCTCACCCCCCGTTGGGCAGCCGGCGGGGGGCTACACCTTC.

The V call is TRBV27, the J call TRBJ2-7; D might be TRBD1 or TRBD2, each matching 5 bases. Germline CDR1 reads MNHEY; CDR2 reads SMNVEV (reference sequence). CDR3 size: 13 residues. V was cut by 6 bases and J by 4 bases, with 13 bases left in between. The CDR3 DNA reads TGTGCCAGCAGCACGGGGCTGCATTACGAGCAGTACTTC. Protein: CASSTGLHYEQYF.

The V gene is TRBV27, the J gene TRBJ2-1, with D unresolved. This CDR3 comprises 13 residues. The germline V gene encodes CDR1 MNHEY and CDR2 SMNVEV (reference sequence). V dropped 8 bases and J dropped 10 bases, with 18 bases sitting between them. The CDR3 region is CASSVGFFGEQFF. The CDR3 bases are TGTGCCAGCTCCGTGGGGTTCTTCGGAGAGCAGTTCTTC.

The gene calls are TRBV27 and TRBJ2-3; 7 nucleotides line up with TRBD2. This CDR3 has 14 amino acids. Germline V CDR1 and CDR2: MNHEY, SMNVEV (reference sequence). V shed 6 bases and J 0 bases; nucleotides not matched to a gene: 3. DNA for the CDR3: TGTGCCAGCAGCCTAGCGGTTAGCACAGATACGCAGTATTTT. This codes for CASSLAVSTDTQYF.

The CDR3 nucleotides read TGTGCCTGGGGACTAGCGGGAGGCAGCTCCTACAATGAGCAGTTCTTC. Its protein product is CAWGLAGGSSYNEQFF. This sequence joins TRBV30 and TRBJ2-1, with TRBD2 matching over 14 bases. The germline V gene has CDR1 GTSNPN and CDR2 SVGIG (reference sequence). After removal of 5 bases from V and 0 bases from J, the junction contained 3 bases not matched to a gene. The CDR3 contains 16 residues.

The chain uses TRBV27 and TRBJ2-3; 12 bases line up with TRBD1. The CDR3 is 15 residues long. Per the germline V gene, CDR1 is MNHEY and CDR2 is SMNVEV (reference sequence). With 6 bases clipped from V and 6 bases from J, the junction kept 7 bases outside the gene matches. CDR3 amino acids: CASSQGTGGADTQYF. Written as DNA, the CDR3 is TGTGCCAGCAGCCAAGGGACAGGGGGCGCGGATACGCAGTATTTT.

The chain combines TRBV5-4 with TRBJ2-7; 10 nucleotides match TRBD2. CDR1 is SGHNT and CDR2 is YYREEE in the germline V gene (reference sequence). This CDR3 has 16 amino acids. The V segment lost 4 bases and the J segment 6 bases; nucleotides outside the gene matches: 13. The DNA of the CDR3 is TGTGCCAGCAGCCCTGTCCCTGGAGCGGGAGGGGTCGAGCAGTACTTC. Its translation: CASSPVPGAGGVEQYF.

The chain employs TRBV29-1 and TRBJ2-7, with 8 bases matching TRBD1. The length of the CDR3 is 14 residues. Germline V gene sequence: CDR1 SQVTM, CDR2 ANQGSEA. The V and J ends lost 6 bases and 2 bases, in that order; junction bases with no gene match: 9. CDR3: CSVQLRDRPYEQYF. DNA of the CDR3: TGCAGCGTACAACTCCGGGACAGGCCCTACGAGCAGTACTTC.

V and J are TRBV7-9 and TRBJ1-3; D is ambiguous. CDR1 is SEHNR and CDR2 is FQNEAQ in the germline V gene (reference sequence). The V and J ends lost 3 bases and 2 bases respectively, with 23 bases between them. This CDR3 is 19 amino acids long. DNA for the CDR3: TGTGCCAGCAGCTTTGACCTGAGGATCGAGGGTAGGGCTGGAAACACCATATATTTT. It is translated as CASSFDLRIEGRAGNTIYF.

This chain links TRBV6-1 with TRBJ2-2; D gene unclear. The CDR3 extends over 12 amino acids. V shed 3 bases and J shed 4 bases, with 3 bases lying between them. CDR1 is MNHNS, CDR2 SASEGT, per germline. The CDR3 is CASSETTGELFF. The CDR3 region has the DNA TGTGCCAGCAGTGAGACCACCGGGGAGCTGTTTTTT.

This clone has a single count. This CDR3 is CASSETGQETQYF. CDR3 nucleotides: TGTGCCAGCAGTGAAACAGGACAAGAGACCCAGTACTTC. The gene calls are TRBV25-1 and TRBJ2-5, with D tentatively TRBD1 (5 bases). The CDR3 has 13 amino acids. V was cut by 2 bases and J by 2 bases, with 6 bases left in between. Germline lookup yields CDR1 MGHDK and CDR2 SYGVNS.

The chain couples TRBV14 to TRBJ2-7, with TRBD2 identical over 10 bases. There are 16 residues in the CDR3. Unmatched junction bases numbered 8, after V lost 4 bases and J lost 2 bases. The germline CDR1 and CDR2 sequences are SGHDN and FVKESK. CDR3 sequence (DNA): TGTGCCAGCAGCCGCCTGACTAGCGGGCGACCCTACGAGCAGTACTTC. Translated: CASSRLTSGRPYEQYF.

The CDR3, as DNA: TGTGCCAGTAGAGGACTAGCAATTAGCACAGATACGCAGTATTTT. This sequence encodes CASRGLAISTDTQYF. The chain couples TRBV19 to TRBJ2-3, with TRBD2 matching over 8 bases. The CDR3 spans 15 residues. The V segment lost 6 bases and the J segment 0 bases; nucleotides outside the gene matches: 5. Germline CDR1 LNHDA, CDR2 SQIVND (reference sequence).

Note on this clone: Other DNA sequences in this sample translate to the same CDR3. The chain recombines TRBV7-9 with TRBJ2-7; D remains ambiguous. Germline CDR1 is SEHNR and CDR2 is FQNEAQ (reference sequence). Trimming shortened V by 3 bases and J by 6 bases, and 6 bases separated the two germline ends. The CDR3 has 11 amino acids. The CDR3 DNA sequence: TGTGCCAGCAGCTTTCCAGGCGAGCAGTACTTC. Its protein product is CASSFPGEQYF.